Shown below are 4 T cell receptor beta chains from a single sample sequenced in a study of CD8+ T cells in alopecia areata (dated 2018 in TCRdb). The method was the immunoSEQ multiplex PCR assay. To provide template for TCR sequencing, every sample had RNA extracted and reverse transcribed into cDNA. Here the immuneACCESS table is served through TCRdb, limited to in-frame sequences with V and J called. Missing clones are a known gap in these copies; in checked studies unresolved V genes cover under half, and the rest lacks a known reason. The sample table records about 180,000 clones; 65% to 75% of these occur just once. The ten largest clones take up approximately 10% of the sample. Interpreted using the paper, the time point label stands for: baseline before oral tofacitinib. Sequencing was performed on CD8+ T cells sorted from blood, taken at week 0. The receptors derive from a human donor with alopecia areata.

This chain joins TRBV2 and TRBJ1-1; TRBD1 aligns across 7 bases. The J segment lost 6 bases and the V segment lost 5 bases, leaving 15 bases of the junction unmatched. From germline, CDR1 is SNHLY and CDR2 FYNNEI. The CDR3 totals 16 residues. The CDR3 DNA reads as TGTGCCAGCAGTCAGATCTACAGGGGTGCTGCTGCTGAAGCTTTCTTT. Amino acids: CASSQIYRGAAAEAFF.

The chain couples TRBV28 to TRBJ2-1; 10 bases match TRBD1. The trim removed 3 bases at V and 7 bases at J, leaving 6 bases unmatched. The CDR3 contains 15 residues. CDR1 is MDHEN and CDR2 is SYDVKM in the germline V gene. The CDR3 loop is CASSLEDRGWNEQFF. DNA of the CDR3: TGTGCCAGCAGTTTGGAGGACAGGGGGTGGAATGAGCAGTTCTTC. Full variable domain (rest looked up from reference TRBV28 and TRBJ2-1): DVKVTQSSRYLVKRTGEKVFLECVQDMDHENMFWYRQDPGLGLRLIYFSYDVKMKEKGDIPEGYSVSREKKERFSLILESASTNQTSMYLCASSLEDRGWNEQFFGPGTRLTVL.

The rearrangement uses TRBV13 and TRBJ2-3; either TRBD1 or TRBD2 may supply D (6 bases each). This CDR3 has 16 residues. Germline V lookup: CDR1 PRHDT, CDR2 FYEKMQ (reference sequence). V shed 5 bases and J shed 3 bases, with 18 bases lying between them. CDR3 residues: CASSARTAGGTDTQYF. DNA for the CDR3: TGTGCCAGCAGCGCGCGGACAGCCGGAGGGACAGATACGCAGTATTTT.

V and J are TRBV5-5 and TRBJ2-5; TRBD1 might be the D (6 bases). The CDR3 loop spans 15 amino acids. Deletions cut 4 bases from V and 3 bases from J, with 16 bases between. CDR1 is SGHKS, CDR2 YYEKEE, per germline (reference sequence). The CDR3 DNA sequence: TGTGCCAGCAGCCCTGCTTCGGCAGGGGAAGAGACCCAGTACTTC. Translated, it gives CASSPASAGEETQYF. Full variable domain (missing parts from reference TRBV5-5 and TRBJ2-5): DAGVTQSPTHLIKTRGQQVTLRCSPISGHKSVSWYQQVLGQGPQFIFQYYEKEERGRGNFPDRFSARQFPNYSSELNVNALLLGDSALYLCASSPASAGEETQYFGPGTRLLVL.